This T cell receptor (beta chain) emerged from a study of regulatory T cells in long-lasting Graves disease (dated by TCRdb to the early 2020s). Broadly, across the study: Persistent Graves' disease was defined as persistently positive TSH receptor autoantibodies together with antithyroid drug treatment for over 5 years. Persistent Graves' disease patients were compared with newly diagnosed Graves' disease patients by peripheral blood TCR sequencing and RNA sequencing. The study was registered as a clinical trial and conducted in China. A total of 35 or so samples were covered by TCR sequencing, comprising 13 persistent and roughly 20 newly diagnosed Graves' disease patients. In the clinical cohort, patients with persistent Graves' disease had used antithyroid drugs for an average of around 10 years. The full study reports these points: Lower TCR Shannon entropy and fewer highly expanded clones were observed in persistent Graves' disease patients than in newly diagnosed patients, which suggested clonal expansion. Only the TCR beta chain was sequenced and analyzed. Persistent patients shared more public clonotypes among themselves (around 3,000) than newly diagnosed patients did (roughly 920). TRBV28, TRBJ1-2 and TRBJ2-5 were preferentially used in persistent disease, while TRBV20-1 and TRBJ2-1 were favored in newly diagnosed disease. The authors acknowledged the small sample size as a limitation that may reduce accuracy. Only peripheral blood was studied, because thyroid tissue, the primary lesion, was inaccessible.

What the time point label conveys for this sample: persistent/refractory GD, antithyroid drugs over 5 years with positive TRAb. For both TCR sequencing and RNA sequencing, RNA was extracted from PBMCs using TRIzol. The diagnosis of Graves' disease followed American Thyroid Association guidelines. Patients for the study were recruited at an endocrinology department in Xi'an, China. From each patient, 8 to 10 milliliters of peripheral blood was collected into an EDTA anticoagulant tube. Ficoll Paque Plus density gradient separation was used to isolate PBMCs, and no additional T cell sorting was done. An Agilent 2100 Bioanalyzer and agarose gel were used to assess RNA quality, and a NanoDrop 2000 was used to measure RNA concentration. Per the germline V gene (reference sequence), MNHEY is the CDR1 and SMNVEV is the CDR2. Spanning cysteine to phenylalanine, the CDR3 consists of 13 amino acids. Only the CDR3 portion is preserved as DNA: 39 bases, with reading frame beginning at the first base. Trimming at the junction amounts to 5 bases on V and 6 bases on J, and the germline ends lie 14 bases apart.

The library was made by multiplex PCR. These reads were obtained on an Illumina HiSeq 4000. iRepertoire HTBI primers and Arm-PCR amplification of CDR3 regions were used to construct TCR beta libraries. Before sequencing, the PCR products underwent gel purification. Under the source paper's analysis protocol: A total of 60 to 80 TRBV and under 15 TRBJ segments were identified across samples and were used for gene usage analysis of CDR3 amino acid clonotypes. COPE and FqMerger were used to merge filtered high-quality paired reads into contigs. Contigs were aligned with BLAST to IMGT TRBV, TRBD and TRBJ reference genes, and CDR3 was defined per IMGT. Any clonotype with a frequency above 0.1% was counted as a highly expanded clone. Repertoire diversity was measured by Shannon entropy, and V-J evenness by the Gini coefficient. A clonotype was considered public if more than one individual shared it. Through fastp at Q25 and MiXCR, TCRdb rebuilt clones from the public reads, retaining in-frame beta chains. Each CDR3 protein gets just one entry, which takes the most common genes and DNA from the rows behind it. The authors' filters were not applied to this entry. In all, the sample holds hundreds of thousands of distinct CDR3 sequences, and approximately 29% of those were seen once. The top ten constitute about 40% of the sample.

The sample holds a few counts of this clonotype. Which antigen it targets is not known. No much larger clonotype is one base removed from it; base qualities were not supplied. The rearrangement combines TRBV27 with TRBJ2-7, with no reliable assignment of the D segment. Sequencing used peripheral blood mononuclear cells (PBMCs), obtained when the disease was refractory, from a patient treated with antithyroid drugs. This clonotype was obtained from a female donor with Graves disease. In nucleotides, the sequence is TGTGCCAGCAGTATGCTCGGAGCGATCGAGCAGTACTTC. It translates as CASSMLGAIEQYF.